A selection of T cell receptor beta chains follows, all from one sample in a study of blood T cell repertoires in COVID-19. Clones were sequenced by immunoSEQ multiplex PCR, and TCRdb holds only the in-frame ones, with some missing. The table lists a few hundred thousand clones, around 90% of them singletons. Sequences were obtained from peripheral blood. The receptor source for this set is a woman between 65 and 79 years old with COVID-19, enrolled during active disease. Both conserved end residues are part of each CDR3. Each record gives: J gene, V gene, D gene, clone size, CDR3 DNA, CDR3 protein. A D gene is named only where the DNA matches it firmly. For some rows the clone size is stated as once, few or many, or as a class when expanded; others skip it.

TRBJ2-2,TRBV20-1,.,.,TGCAGTGCTAGTCGACTAACCGGGGAGCTGTTTTTT,CSASRLTGELFF
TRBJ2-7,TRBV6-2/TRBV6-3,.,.,TGTGCCAGCAGTTACTCGCCGGCCTACGAGCAGTACTTC,CASSYSPAYEQYF
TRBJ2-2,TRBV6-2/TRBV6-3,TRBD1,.,TGTGCCAGCAGCCAACAGGGGCCGAACACCGGGGAGCTGTTTTTT,CASSQQGPNTGELFF
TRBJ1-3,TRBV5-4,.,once,TGTGCCAGCAGCTTTGGGGGGGGCCACTCTGGAAACACCATATATTTT,CASSFGGGHSGNTIYF
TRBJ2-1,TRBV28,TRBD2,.,TGTGCCAGCAGACTCGGGACTAGCGGATCCTACAATGAGCAGTTCTTC,CASRLGTSGSYNEQFF
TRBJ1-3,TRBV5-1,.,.,TGCGCCAGCAGCTTCGGGGGGAATGGAAACACCATATATTTT,CASSFGGNGNTIYF
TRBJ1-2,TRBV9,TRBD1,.,TGTGCCAGCAGCACCCGGACAGGGGCTGGCTACACCTTC,CASSTRTGAGYTF
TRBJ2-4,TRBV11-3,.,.,TGTGCCAGCAGTCCTCTCCAGTACTTC,CASSPLQYF
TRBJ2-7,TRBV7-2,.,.,TGTGCCAGCAGCTTAGTCGGCGGGACTCCCTACGAGCAGTACTTC,CASSLVGGTPYEQYF
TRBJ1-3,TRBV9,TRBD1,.,TGTGCCAGCAGCCCCAAAGCTACGACAGGGGATGGAAACACCATATATTTT,CASSPKATTGDGNTIYF
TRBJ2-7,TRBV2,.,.,TGTGCCGGAAGCTTACAGGGAGGGGAGCAGTACTTC,CAGSLQGGEQYF
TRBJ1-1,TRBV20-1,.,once,TGCAGTGTCCACAACCCGAGGGCAGCTTTCTTT,CSVHNPRAAFF
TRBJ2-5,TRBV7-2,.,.,TGTGCCAGCAGCTTGTACCGGGAGACCCAGTACTTC,CASSLYRETQYF
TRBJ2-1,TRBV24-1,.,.,TGTGCCACCAGTGATCGCGGCTGGGGAGGCTCCTACAATGAGCAGTTCTTC,CATSDRGWGGSYNEQFF
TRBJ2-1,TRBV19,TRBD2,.,TGTGCCAGTAGTATCCATCTAGCGGGAGACAATGAGCAGTTCTTC,CASSIHLAGDNEQFF
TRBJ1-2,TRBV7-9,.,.,TGTGCCAGCAGCTTAGCCGCCCGGAACTATGGCTACACCTTC,CASSLAARNYGYTF
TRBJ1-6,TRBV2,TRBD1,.,TGTGCCAGCAGGGACAGGGGGATTACACCCCTCCACTTT,CASRDRGITPLHF